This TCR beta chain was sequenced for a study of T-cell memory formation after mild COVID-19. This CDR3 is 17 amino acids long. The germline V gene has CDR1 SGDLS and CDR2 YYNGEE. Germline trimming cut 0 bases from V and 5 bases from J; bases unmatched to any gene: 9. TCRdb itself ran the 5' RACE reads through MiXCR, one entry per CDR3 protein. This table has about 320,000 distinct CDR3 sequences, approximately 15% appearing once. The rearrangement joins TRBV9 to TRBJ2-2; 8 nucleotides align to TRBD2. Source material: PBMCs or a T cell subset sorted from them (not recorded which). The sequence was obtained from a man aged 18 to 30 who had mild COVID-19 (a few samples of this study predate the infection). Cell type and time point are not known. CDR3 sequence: CASSVVSSGLVTGELFF. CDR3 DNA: TGTGCCAGCAGCGTAGTTTCTTCGGGACTAGTAACCGGGGAGCTGTTTTTT.